This T cell receptor beta chain is from a study of shared clonotypes between healthy human individuals. Turning to the study itself: Donor composition was a couple of women and a few men, aged 18 to 49.

PCR replicates performed on unsorted PBMC used around 0.3 ug DNA, 28,000 or so T cell genomes. Libraries were prepared by immunoSEQ multiplex PCR; TCRdb keeps only in-frame clonotypes and omits some of them. This sample has about 470,000 clones; 75% to 85% occur once, and the top ten carry over 10%. This clone showed up just once. Antigen: not known. At one boundary the junction diverges from the germline segment, which might be a read error. Germline V gene lookup returns CDR1 LGHNA and CDR2 YSLEER. This CDR3 has 15 amino acids. Study-wide results and limits: The expectation was that sequencing depth would affect clonotype sharing among donors.

The sample was PBMCs. The TCR sequence derives from a woman in her thirties or forties in good health. Some clones in this sample may be carry-over from other donors' samples. The chain recombines TRBV4-3 with TRBJ2-7; possibly TRBD1 or TRBD2 for D (5 bases each). Written as DNA, the CDR3 is TGCGCCGGCAGCCACCTGGGGGACGGTGACCACGAGCAGTACTTC. Protein sequence: CAGSHLGDGDHEQYF.